The present entry profiles one TCR beta chain with its context. This clonotype was observed a few times. Its binding antigen is unknown. It has no much larger one-base neighbor in the sample; base qualities were not kept. The time point label, as the study defines it: newly diagnosed GD, antithyroid drugs for less than 3 months. For both TCR sequencing and RNA sequencing, RNA was extracted from PBMCs using TRIzol. The diagnosis of Graves' disease followed American Thyroid Association guidelines. Recruitment of patients was carried out at an endocrinology department in Xi'an, China. Each patient gave approximately 9 milliliters of peripheral blood, collected in an EDTA anticoagulant tube. PBMCs were isolated by Ficoll Paque Plus density gradient separation without further T cell sorting. An Agilent 2100 Bioanalyzer and agarose gel were used to check RNA quality, while a NanoDrop 2000 measured RNA concentration.

The library was produced with multiplex PCR. Data came from an Illumina HiSeq 4000. iRepertoire HTBI primers and Arm-PCR amplification of CDR3 regions were used to construct TCR beta libraries. PCR products were gel purified before sequencing. Per the source publication's procedure: Gene usage analysis of CDR3 amino acid clonotypes relied on the approximately 68 TRBV and over 13 TRBJ segments identified across samples. Filtered high-quality paired reads were merged into contigs using COPE and FqMerger. BLAST was used to align contigs to the IMGT TRBV, TRBD and TRBJ reference genes, and CDR3 was defined following IMGT. Any clonotype with a frequency above 0.1% was classified as a highly expanded clone. Shannon entropy served as the measure of repertoire diversity, while the Gini coefficient captured V-J evenness. Public clonotypes were defined as clonotypes shared by more than one individual. The raw public reads went through TCRdb reprocessing: fastp at Q25, MiXCR clone calling, in-frame beta chains kept. Duplicate CDR3 protein sequences are folded into a single record with the most common DNA and genes. The V and J calls follow TCRdb's processing rather than the paper's. A total of about 620,000 distinct CDR3 sequences appear in this sample, around 15% of them only once. More than 15% of the sample goes to the ten largest clones.

The data were taken from a study of regulatory T cells in long-lasting Graves disease (dated by TCRdb to about 2021). Broadly, across the study: Antithyroid drugs had been taken for less than 3 months by newly diagnosed Graves' disease patients. Patients with persistent Graves' disease were compared with patients with newly diagnosed Graves' disease using TCR sequencing and RNA sequencing of peripheral blood. The study took place in China and was registered as a clinical trial. A total of roughly 33 samples underwent TCR sequencing: around 13 from persistent and about 20 from newly diagnosed Graves' disease patients. Beyond this particular receptor, the publication reports: A larger number of public clonotypes was shared among persistent patients (around 3,000) than among newly diagnosed patients (approximately 930). Compared with newly diagnosed patients, persistent Graves' disease patients had lower TCR Shannon entropy and fewer highly expanded clones, which suggests clonal expansion. The study examined only peripheral blood because the primary lesion, thyroid tissue, could not be accessed. As a limitation, the authors acknowledged that the small sample size may reduce accuracy. Sequencing and analysis were restricted to the TCR beta chain.

These data were also filed under a second study, of T cells in Graves' hyperthyroidism and ophthalmopathy. From that second study: A patient counted as having stable Graves' hyperthyroidism if no progression to ophthalmopathy occurred over 18 months of follow-up. Hyperthyroidism patients were aged 18 to 65 years and newly diagnosed, with disease duration of less than 2 months. The study excluded patients with uncontrolled infections, other autoimmune diseases, pregnancy or lactation. Diagnoses were established on the basis of clinical symptoms, serum thyroxine and TRAb, thyroid ultrasound, and orbital computed tomography. The TCR CDR3 was subjected to a first round of RT-PCR using the HTBI primer set and the Qiagen OneStep RT-PCR kit. Blood samples also contained most of the expanded thyroid clonotypes (frequency above 0.001), which suggests that blood repertoires may reflect thyroid immune responses. In cross-validation, a model built on a 13 V-J signature told ophthalmopathy apart from stable hyperthyroidism with under 90% sensitivity and roughly 83% specificity, and in testing the same model reached 80%/75%. During validation, the model predicted progression to ophthalmopathy a median of roughly six months ahead of onset, with almost 71% sensitivity and roughly 75% specificity. TCR V-J signatures able to tell the groups apart were searched for in a discovery cohort of 100 or so patients, of whom roughly 42 had Graves' ophthalmopathy and around 57 had stable Graves' hyperthyroidism. Prospective prediction of ophthalmopathy was tested in an independent validation cohort consisting of some 18 hyperthyroidism patients and more than 15 patients who later progressed to ophthalmopathy. The approximately 100 discovery patients were randomly divided into training and test sets at a 7:3 ratio. In addition, the study compared T-cell repertoires in thyroid tissue and in blood from 6 or 7 Graves' hyperthyroidism patients. Once sampling was done, hyperthyroidism patients were given methimazole at a starting dose of 30 mg daily, whereas ophthalmopathy patients were given high-dose intravenous methylprednisolone. The libraries were constructed in a second round of multiplex PCR and then size-selected and purified. Sequencing of the libraries was done on an Illumina HiSeq2000 using paired-end 100 bp reads. SOAPnuke was used to process the raw data, with reads discarded if the reads contained adapters or uncalled bases, had a mean Phred below 15, or lacked an exact constant-primer or identifier match. COPE v1.2.5 was used to merge high-quality paired reads, and clonotypes were defined as unique nucleotide sequences. MiTCR v1.1 was used to align clonotypes to the IMGT TRBV, TRBD and TRBJ reference segments. The analysis included only V-J combinations with a frequency above 0.0001, which together covered more than 99% of the repertoires. The TCS score was defined as the ratio of F50 (clonal expansion) to E x V (chaos), calculated using BLOSUM62-based TCRdist between CDR3 peptides within each V-J. Welch's t-statistics and random forest reduced several hundred V-J features to 10 to 15, which were used in a naive Bayes classifier (R e1071). Sample size was not statistically predetermined, and investigators were not blinded to group allocation. According to the paper, TCR Vbeta CDR3 sequencing was carried out on 135 peripheral blood samples, which came from 40 to 45 ophthalmopathy, roughly 75 hyperthyroidism and some 17 progressor patients.

Sequences were derived from peripheral blood mononuclear cells (PBMCs), sampled at new diagnosis, from a patient treated with antithyroid drugs. This clonotype was obtained from a young woman with Graves disease. Donor details come from another sample of the same person, matched by shared clones.

The CDR3 in this case is CASSLARDSGEQYF. The DNA is as follows: TGTGCCAGCAGCTTAGCGCGAGATTCCGGAGAGCAGTACTTC. The rearranged chain carries TRBV7-6 and TRBJ2-7; no D gene call is confident. CDR1 and CDR2 are read off the germline V gene as SGHVS and FNYEAQ. V loses 0 bases of germline sequence and J loses 7 bases, and the interval between the two ends is 13 bases. The CDR3 starts with the cysteine, ends with the phenylalanine, and has 14 residues. The kept DNA is CDR3 alone, 42 bases in frame from the first base.